This TCR beta chain was profiled in a study of shared clonotypes between healthy human individuals. Overall study findings and caveats: Sorted-subset sequencing was shown by rarefaction to be incomplete despite large depth.

Repertoires were generated with immunoSEQ multiplex PCR, while TCRdb's copy carries only in-frame clones and drops some. The sample lists hundreds of thousands of clones, less than 80% occurring once. CDR1 MNHNS and CDR2 SASEGT come from the germline V gene. Trimming shortened V by 4 bases and J by 3 bases, and 14 bases separated the two germline ends. This CDR3 has 15 amino acids. Of note for this clone: What it binds is unknown.

Source material: memory CD4+ T cells sorted from blood. Subset of the sample: CD45RA-negative fraction. The chain employs TRBV6-1 and TRBJ2-3; perhaps TRBD1 as D (7 bases). This clonotype was sampled from a woman aged 30 to 39 in good health. CDR3: CASSARGTATDTQYF. CDR3 DNA: TGTGCCAGCAGTGCTCGCGGGACAGCGACAGATACGCAGTATTTT.